A selection of T cell receptor beta chains follows, all from one sample in a study of tumor-infiltrating lymphocytes in primary liver carcinoma. TCRdb fed the multiplex PCR reads into MiXCR, producing one record per CDR3 protein. The top ten clones hold more than 15% of a sample with about 310,000 distinct CDR3 sequences, nearly 60% of them seen once. Specimen: peripheral blood. These receptors all come from a woman between 25 and 40 years old with primary liver carcinoma and hepatitis B virus infection. Both conserved end residues are part of each CDR3. Fields, in order: V gene, clone size, J gene, D gene, CDR3 DNA, CDR3 protein. The D gene is left open where the match is weak. For some rows the clone size is stated as once, few or many, or as a class when expanded; others skip it.

V: TRBV12-3/TRBV12-4; size: many; J: TRBJ2-6; D: .; DNA: TGTGCCAGCAGTTACTCTGGGGCCAACGTCCTGACTTTC; CDR3: CASSYSGANVLTF
V: TRBV5-4; size: few; J: TRBJ2-2; D: TRBD1; DNA: TGTGCCAGCAGCTCATGGACAGGATTGAACACCGGGGAGCTGTTTTTT; CDR3: CASSSWTGLNTGELFF
V: TRBV2; size: .; J: TRBJ2-5; D: .; DNA: TGTGCCAAGGACGCGGGTCAAGAGACCCAGTACTTC; CDR3: CAKDAGQETQYF
V: TRBV5-1; size: few; J: TRBJ2-5; D: TRBD1; DNA: TGCGCCAGCAGCCGAGAGGACAGGTTGACCCAGTACTTC; CDR3: CASSREDRLTQYF
V: TRBV5-8; size: few; J: TRBJ2-5; D: TRBD2; DNA: TGTGCCAGCAGTTCCGGGACTAGCTACCAAGAGACCCAGTACTTC; CDR3: CASSSGTSYQETQYF
V: TRBV10-3; size: .; J: TRBJ2-3; D: TRBD1; DNA: TGTGCCATCAGTGAAACCTCGACAGGGGGTTTAACAGATACGCAGTATTTT; CDR3: CAISETSTGGLTDTQYF
V: TRBV4-3; size: many; J: TRBJ2-1; D: .; DNA: TGCGCCAGCAGCCGAGGAGCGACGGGATTTAACTCAAATGAGCAGTTCTTC; CDR3: CASSRGATGFNSNEQFF
V: TRBV6-2/TRBV6-3; size: many; J: TRBJ1-1; D: .; DNA: TGTGCCAGCAGTTACCTCCGTGGAGGCACTGAAGCTTTCTTT; CDR3: CASSYLRGGTEAFF
V: TRBV11-1; size: once; J: TRBJ2-1; D: .; DNA: TGTGCCAGGAGCTTCCGGGGGCCCGGACTCTACAATAAGCAGTTCTTC; CDR3: CARSFRGPGLYNKQFF
V: TRBV12-3/TRBV12-4; size: .; J: TRBJ1-5; D: .; DNA: TGTGCCAGCAGTTCGGGATCGATTAATAGCAATCAGCCCCAGCATTTT; CDR3: CASSSGSINSNQPQHF
V: TRBV6-5; size: .; J: TRBJ2-1; D: .; DNA: TGTGCCAGCAGCCACACTAGTATCGATGAGCGGTTCTTC; CDR3: CASSHTSIDERFF
V: TRBV28; size: .; J: TRBJ1-2; D: .; DNA: TGTGCCAGCAGTTTTTTGGGCCGTCTCGATGGCTACACCTTC; CDR3: CASSFLGRLDGYTF
V: TRBV2; size: few; J: TRBJ1-1; D: .; DNA: TGTGCCAGTTCAGGAGAGATGAACACTGAAGCTTTCTTT; CDR3: CASSGEMNTEAFF
V: TRBV30; size: few; J: TRBJ2-7; D: .; DNA: TGTGCCTGGAGTCTTGGGCTAAAAAACTACGAGCAGTACTTC; CDR3: CAWSLGLKNYEQYF
V: TRBV10-3; size: .; J: TRBJ2-4; D: TRBD2; DNA: TGTGCCATCAGTGAGACCCGGGGGGTAGCCAAAAACATTCAGTACTTC; CDR3: CAISETRGVAKNIQYF
V: TRBV11-2; size: few; J: TRBJ2-3; D: .; DNA: TGTGCCAACAGCTCATTAGGGTGGACGGGGGCAGATACGCAGTATTTT; CDR3: CANSSLGWTGADTQYF
V: TRBV7-9; size: .; J: TRBJ2-4; D: .; DNA: TGTGCCAGCAGCTTAGAGGGGATTCAGTACTTC; CDR3: CASSLEGIQYF
V: TRBV11-3; size: .; J: TRBJ1-2; D: .; DNA: TGTGCCAGCAGCTTTAGGGGTCATGGCTACACCTTC; CDR3: CASSFRGHGYTF
V: TRBV7-9; size: .; J: TRBJ2-7; D: .; DNA: TGTGCCAGCAGCTCCTGGGAGTCCTTCGAGCAGTACTTC; CDR3: CASSSWESFEQYF
V: TRBV29-1; size: .; J: TRBJ2-1; D: .; DNA: TGCAGCGTTGTCCTCCATAGAGAAAATGAGCAGTTCTTC; CDR3: CSVVLHRENEQFF
V: TRBV11-3; size: few; J: TRBJ2-1; D: TRBD2; DNA: TGTGCCAGCGTCCCGGGACTATGGCATGGGAGTGAGCAGTTCTTC; CDR3: CASVPGLWHGSEQFF
V: TRBV9; size: .; J: TRBJ2-1; D: .; DNA: TGTGCCAGCAGCGTAGGGGACTCCAAGTTCGATGAGCAGTTCTTC; CDR3: CASSVGDSKFDEQFF
V: TRBV6-6; size: .; J: TRBJ2-5; D: .; DNA: TGTGCCAGCAATTACTCCCGAGAGAGCCACCGGTACTTC; CDR3: CASNYSRESHRYF
V: TRBV14; size: .; J: TRBJ2-7; D: TRBD1; DNA: TGTGCCAGCAGCCAACTGGACAGGAACTACGAGCAATACTTC; CDR3: CASSQLDRNYEQYF
V: TRBV10-2; size: .; J: TRBJ2-7; D: .; DNA: TGCGCCAGCACCAGAGGACTATCGGGTAACTCCTACGAGCAGTACTTC; CDR3: CASTRGLSGNSYEQYF
V: TRBV6-6; size: .; J: TRBJ2-5; D: .; DNA: TGTGTCAGCACCCCCCAGCGGCAGGGGAAACGAGAGACCCAGTACTTC; CDR3: CVSTPQRQGKRETQYF
V: TRBV5-1; size: few; J: TRBJ2-2; D: .; DNA: TGCGCCAGCAGGCCCCCGGGGTACCGGGAGGAGCTGTTTTTT; CDR3: CASRPPGYREELFF
V: TRBV6-2/TRBV6-3; size: few; J: TRBJ2-2; D: TRBD1; DNA: TGTGCCAGCGGTAGACAGGGTCTTTCCGGGGAGCTGTTTTTT; CDR3: CASGRQGLSGELFF
V: TRBV11-2; size: once; J: TRBJ2-1; D: .; DNA: TGTGTCAGCAGCTTAGATGACCGGGGATCGTCCTACAATGAGCAGTTATTC; CDR3: CVSSLDDRGSSYNEQLF
V: TRBV11-2; size: .; J: TRBJ2-7; D: .; DNA: TGTGCCAGTAGCTTTTCGGGAGCTGAGGTTTACGAGCGGTACTTC; CDR3: CASSFSGAEVYERYF
V: TRBV5-6; size: .; J: TRBJ1-6; D: .; DNA: TGTGCCAGCAGCTTAGGAGCAGGAAATAATTCACCCCTCCAATTC; CDR3: CASSLGAGNNSPLQF
V: TRBV14; size: .; J: TRBJ1-1; D: .; DNA: TGTGCCAGCGGCCGTCAGGTGAACACTGAAGCTTTCTTT; CDR3: CASGRQVNTEAFF
V: TRBV12-3/TRBV12-4; size: many; J: TRBJ1-2; D: .; DNA: TGTGCCAGCAGTGTATTGACCTTTAGGTCCTGGGACGTCACCTTC; CDR3: CASSVLTFRSWDVTF
V: TRBV28; size: .; J: TRBJ1-3; D: .; DNA: TGTGCCAGCAGTCCCTCCTACTCTGGAGACACCATATATTTT; CDR3: CASSPSYSGDTIYF
V: TRBV6-5; size: .; J: TRBJ2-7; D: .; DNA: TGTGCCAGCACCGACGGTTACGAGCAGTACTTC; CDR3: CASTDGYEQYF
V: TRBV6-6; size: .; J: TRBJ1-5; D: .; DNA: TGTGCCAGCAGTTACCCGTCTGGAGGCGGCAATCAGCCCCAGCATTTT; CDR3: CASSYPSGGGNQPQHF
V: TRBV29-1; size: many; J: TRBJ2-3; D: TRBD2; DNA: TGCAGCGTTGACTCTAGCGGAACGAATACGCAGTATTTT; CDR3: CSVDSSGTNTQYF
V: TRBV5-6; size: few; J: TRBJ2-7; D: TRBD1; DNA: TGTGCCAGCAGCTTAGGACAGGGCCGCTACGAGCAGTACTTC; CDR3: CASSLGQGRYEQYF
V: TRBV12-3/TRBV12-4; size: .; J: TRBJ1-1; D: .; DNA: TGTGCCAGCAGCCCCTACCGGGGGCGGACTGAAGCTCTCTTT; CDR3: CASSPYRGRTEALF
V: TRBV4-3; size: .; J: TRBJ1-6; D: .; DNA: TGCGCCGGCAGCCAAGATCTACGAGGGGAATGGTCACCCCTCCACTTT; CDR3: CAGSQDLRGEWSPLHF
V: TRBV12-3/TRBV12-4; size: .; J: TRBJ2-5; D: .; DNA: TGTGCCAGCAGTTTTAGACGCCTGAAAGAGACCCAGTACTTC; CDR3: CASSFRRLKETQYF